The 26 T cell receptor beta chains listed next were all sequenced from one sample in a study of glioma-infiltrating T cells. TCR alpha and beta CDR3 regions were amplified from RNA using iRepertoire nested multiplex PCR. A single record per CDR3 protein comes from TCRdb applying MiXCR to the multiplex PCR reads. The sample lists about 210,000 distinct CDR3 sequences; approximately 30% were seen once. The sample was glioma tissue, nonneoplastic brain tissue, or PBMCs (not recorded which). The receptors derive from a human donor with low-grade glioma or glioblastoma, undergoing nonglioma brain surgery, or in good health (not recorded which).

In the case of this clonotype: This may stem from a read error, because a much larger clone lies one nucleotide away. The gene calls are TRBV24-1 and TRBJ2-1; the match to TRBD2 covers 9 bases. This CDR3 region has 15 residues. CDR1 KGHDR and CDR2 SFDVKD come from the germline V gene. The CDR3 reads CATSDSGRPYNEQLF. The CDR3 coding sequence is TGTGCCACCAGTGATAGCGGGAGGCCCTACAATGAGCAGCTCTTC.

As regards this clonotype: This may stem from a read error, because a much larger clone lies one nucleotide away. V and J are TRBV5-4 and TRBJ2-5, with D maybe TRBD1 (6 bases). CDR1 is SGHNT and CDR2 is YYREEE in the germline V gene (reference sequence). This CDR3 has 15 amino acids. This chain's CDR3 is CASSWGRGTQEIQYF. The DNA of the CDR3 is TGTGCCAGCAGCTGGGGTAGGGGGACCCAAGAGATCCAGTACTTC.

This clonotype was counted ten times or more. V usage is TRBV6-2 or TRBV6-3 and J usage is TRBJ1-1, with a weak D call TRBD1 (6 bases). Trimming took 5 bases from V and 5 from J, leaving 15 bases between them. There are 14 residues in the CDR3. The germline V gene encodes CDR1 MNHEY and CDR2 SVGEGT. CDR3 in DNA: TGTGCCAGCAGTCCACATACCGGGACAACTGAAGCTTTCTTT. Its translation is CASSPHTGTTEAFF.

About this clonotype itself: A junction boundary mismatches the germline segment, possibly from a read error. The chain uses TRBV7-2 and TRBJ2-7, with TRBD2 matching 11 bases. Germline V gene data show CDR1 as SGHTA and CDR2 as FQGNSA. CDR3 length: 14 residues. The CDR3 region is CAGSLTSGSYEQYF. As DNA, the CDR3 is TGTGCCGGCAGCTTAACTAGCGGGAGCTACGAGCAGTACTTC.

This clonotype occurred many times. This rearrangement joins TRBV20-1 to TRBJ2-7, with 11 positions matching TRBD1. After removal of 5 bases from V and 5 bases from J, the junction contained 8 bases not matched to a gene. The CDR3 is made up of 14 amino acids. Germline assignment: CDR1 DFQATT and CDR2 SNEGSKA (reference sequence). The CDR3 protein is CSARTGGVWNEQYF. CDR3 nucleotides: TGCAGTGCTCGGACAGGGGGCGTCTGGAACGAGCAGTACTTC.

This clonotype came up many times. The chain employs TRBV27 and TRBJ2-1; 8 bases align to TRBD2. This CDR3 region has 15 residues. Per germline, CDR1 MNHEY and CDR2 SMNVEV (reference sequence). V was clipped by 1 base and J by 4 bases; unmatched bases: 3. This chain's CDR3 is CASSLWGLVYNEQFF. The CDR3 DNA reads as TGTGCCAGCAGTTTATGGGGACTAGTTTACAATGAGCAGTTCTTC.

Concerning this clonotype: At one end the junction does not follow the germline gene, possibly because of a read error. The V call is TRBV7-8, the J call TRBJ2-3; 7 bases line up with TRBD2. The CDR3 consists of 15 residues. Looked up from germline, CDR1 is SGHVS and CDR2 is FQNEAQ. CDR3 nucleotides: TGTGCCAGCAGCTTCCTCCCGGGGGGAACAGATCCGCCGTCTTTT. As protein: CASSFLPGGTDPPSF.

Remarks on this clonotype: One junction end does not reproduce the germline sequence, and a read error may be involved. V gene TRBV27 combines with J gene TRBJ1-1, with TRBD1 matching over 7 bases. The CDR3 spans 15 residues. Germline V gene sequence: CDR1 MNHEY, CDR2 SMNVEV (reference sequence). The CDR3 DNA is TGTGGCAGCAGTTTATGGAAGGGGGCGAACACTGAAGCTTCCTTT. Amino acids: CGSSLWKGANTEASF.

The CDR3 loop reads CASSPLGGGENEQFF. CDR3 sequence (DNA): TGCGCCAGCAGCCCTTTAGGGGGAGGGGAGAATGAGCAGTTCTTC. This chain links TRBV4-1 with TRBJ2-1, with a tentative D call TRBD2 (7 bases). Germline V lookup: CDR1 MGHRA, CDR2 YSYEKL. The CDR3 spans 15 residues. V lost 4 bases and J 7 bases, leaving 17 bases between the germline ends.

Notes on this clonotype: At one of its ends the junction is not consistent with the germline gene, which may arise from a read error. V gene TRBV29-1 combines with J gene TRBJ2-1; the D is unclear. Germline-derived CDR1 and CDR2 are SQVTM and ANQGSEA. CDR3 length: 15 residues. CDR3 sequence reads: CSVTLPLRSANEHFF. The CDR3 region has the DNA TGCAGCGTCACCCTTCCTCTACGGTCAGCCAATGAGCATTTCTTC.

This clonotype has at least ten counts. CDR3 nucleotide sequence: TGTGCCAGCAGTTTAGGGGGGGCTATGAACGAGCAGTACTTC. Its translation: CASSLGGAMNEQYF. The chain is built from TRBV28 and TRBJ2-7, with a tentative D call TRBD2 (7 bases). Between the trimmed V and J ends, which lost 2 bases and 5 bases, there was a span of 13 bases. Germline values: CDR1 MDHEN, CDR2 SYDVKM. This CDR3 has 14 residues.

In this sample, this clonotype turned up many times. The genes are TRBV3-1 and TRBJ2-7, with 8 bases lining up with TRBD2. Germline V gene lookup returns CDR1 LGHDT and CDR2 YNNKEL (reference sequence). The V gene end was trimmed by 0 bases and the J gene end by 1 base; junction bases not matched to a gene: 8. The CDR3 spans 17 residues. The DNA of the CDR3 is TGTGCCAGCAGCCAAGATTATCGCGGGAGGTTTTCCTACGAGCAGTACTTC. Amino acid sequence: CASSQDYRGRFSYEQYF.

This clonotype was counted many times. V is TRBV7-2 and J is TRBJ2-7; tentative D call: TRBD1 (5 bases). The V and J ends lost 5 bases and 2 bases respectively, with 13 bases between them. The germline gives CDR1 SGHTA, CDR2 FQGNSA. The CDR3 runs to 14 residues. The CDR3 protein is CASSPRTYTYEQYF. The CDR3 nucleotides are TGTGCCAGCAGCCCCCGGACATATACCTACGAGCAGTACTTC. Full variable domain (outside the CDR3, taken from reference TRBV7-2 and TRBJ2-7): GAGVSQSPSNKVTEKGKDVELRCDPISGHTALYWYRQSLGQGLEFLIYFQGNSAPDKSGLPSDRFSAERTGGSVSTLTIQRTQQEDSAVYLCASSPRTYTYEQYFGPGTRLTVT.

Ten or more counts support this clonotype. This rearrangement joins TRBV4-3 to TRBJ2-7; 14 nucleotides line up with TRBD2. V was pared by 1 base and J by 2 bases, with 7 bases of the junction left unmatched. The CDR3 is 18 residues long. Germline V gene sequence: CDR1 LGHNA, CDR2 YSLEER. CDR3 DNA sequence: TGCGCCAGCAGCCAAGGCAAGACTAGCGGGAGGGCCCCCTACGAGCAGTACTTC. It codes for CASSQGKTSGRAPYEQYF.

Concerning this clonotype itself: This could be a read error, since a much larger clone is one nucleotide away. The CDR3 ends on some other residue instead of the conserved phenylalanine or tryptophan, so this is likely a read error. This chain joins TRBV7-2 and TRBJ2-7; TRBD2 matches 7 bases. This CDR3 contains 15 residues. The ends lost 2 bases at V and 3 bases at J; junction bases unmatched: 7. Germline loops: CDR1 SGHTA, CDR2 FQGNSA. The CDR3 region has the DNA TGTGCCAGCAGCTTAAGCGGGACTAACTTCTACGAGCAGTACTTA. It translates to CASSLSGTNFYEQYL.

In nucleotides, the CDR3 is TGTGCCAGTAGTCCGCGTCGAGGGGCTTACGAGCAGTACTTC. Amino acids: CASSPRRGAYEQYF. V and J are TRBV19 and TRBJ2-7; D may be TRBD1 or TRBD2 (5 bases each). CDR1 is LNHDA and CDR2 is SQIVND in the germline V gene (reference sequence). V lost 5 bases, J lost 4 bases, and 15 bases lay in between. The length of the CDR3 is 14 residues.

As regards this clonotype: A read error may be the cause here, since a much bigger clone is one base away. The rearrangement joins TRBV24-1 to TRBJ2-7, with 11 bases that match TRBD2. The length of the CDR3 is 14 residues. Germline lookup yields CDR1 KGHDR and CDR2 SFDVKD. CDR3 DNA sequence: TGTGCCAACAGTGAGACTAGCGGGACCCACGAGCAGTACTTC. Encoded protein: CANSETSGTHEQYF.

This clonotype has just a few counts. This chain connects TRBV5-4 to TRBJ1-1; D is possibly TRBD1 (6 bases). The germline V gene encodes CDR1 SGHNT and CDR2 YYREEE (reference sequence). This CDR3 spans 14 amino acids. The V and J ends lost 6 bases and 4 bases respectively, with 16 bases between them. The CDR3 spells CASTLGGAGTEAFF. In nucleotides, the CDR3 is TGTGCCAGCACCCTGGGGGGGGCAGGCACTGAAGCTTTCTTT.

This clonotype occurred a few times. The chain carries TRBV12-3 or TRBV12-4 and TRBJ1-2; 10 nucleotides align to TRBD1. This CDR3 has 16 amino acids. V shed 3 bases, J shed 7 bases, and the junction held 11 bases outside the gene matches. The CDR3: CASSFVGTGAVSGYTF. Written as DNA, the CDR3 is TGTGCCAGCAGTTTTGTCGGGACAGGGGCGGTCAGTGGCTACACCTTC.

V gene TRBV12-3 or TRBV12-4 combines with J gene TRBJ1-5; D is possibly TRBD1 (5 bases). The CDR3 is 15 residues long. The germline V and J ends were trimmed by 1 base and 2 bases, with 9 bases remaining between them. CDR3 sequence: CASSLDRDGNQPQHF. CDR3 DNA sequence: TGTGCCAGCAGTTTAGATCGGGACGGCAATCAGCCCCAGCATTTT.

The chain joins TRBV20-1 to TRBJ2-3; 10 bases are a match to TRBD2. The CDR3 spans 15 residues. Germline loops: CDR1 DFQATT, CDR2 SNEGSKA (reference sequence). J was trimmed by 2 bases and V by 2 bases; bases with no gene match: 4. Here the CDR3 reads CSARLAGAITDTQYF. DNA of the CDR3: TGCAGTGCTAGACTAGCGGGAGCCATCACAGATACGCAGTATTTT.

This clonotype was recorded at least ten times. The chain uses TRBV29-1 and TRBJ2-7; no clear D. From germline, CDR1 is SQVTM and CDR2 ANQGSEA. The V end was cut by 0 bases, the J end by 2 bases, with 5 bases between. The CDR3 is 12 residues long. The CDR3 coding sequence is TGCAGCGTTGAAGATCTCGCCTACGAGCAGTACTTC. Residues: CSVEDLAYEQYF.

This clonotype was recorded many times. Here the CDR3 reads CASSLLTGGADGYTF. As DNA, the CDR3 is TGTGCCAGCAGTTTACTCACAGGGGGCGCGGATGGCTACACCTTC. The chain joins TRBV28 to TRBJ1-2, with TRBD1 matching over 9 bases. Germline-derived CDR1 and CDR2 are MDHEN and SYDVKM. With V trimmed by 2 bases and J by 6 bases, 7 bases remained unmatched. This CDR3 contains 15 residues.

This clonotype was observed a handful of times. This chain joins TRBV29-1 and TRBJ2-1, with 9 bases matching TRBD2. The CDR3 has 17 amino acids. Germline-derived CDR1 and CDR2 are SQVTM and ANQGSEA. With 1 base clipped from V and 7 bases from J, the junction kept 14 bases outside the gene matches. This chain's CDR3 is CSVEGPGAGGPWNEQFF. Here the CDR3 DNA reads TGCAGCGTTGAAGGGCCCGGGGCGGGAGGGCCCTGGAATGAGCAGTTCTTC.

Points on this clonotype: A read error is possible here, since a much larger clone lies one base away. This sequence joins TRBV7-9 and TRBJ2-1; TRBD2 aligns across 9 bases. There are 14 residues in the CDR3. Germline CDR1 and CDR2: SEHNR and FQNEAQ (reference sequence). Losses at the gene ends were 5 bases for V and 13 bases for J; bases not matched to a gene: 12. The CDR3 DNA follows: TGTGCCAGCAGCCCACCGGGACTAGCTTTTCGTCAGTTCTTC. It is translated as CASSPPGLAFRQFF. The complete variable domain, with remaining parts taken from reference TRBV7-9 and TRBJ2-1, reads DTGVSQNPRHKITKRGQNVTFRCDPISEHNRLYWYRQTLGQGPEFLTYFQNEAQLEKSRLLSDRFSAERPKGSFSTLEIQRTEQGDSAMYLCASSPPGLAFRQFFGPGTRLTVL.

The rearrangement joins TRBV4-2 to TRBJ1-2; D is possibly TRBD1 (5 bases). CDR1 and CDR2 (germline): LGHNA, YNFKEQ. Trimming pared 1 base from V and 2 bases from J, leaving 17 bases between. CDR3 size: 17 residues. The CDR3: CASSQVGETSSNYGYTF. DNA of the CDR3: TGTGCCAGCAGCCAAGTAGGGGAGACAAGTTCAAACTATGGCTACACCTTC.